These 2 T cell receptor beta chains came from one sample sequenced in a study of prognosis after radiotherapy for stage I lung cancer. Two-round multiplex PCR, the amplification method, yielded TCR beta CDR3 from genomic DNA. First-round PCR, the initial amplification, used primers specific to each TRBV and TRBJ gene. In TCRdb, the multiplex PCR reads were re-called with MiXCR into one record per CDR3 protein. The table includes about 31,000 distinct CDR3 sequences, approximately 46% detected once. Sequencing used PBMCs, obtained before or after stereotactic body radiation therapy (not recorded which). The receptors here all came from a donor aged 50 or older with non-small cell lung cancer.

As regards this clonotype: Only one base separates this from a far larger clonotype, so it likely reflects a read error. V gene TRBV6-8 combines with J gene TRBJ1-4, with D perhaps TRBD1 (5 bases). V lost 6 bases to trimming and J lost 1 base, with 9 bases between them. Germline CDR1 MNHGY, CDR2 SAAAGT. This CDR3 region has 14 residues. CDR3 loop: CASSFDRTNEKLFF. CDR3 DNA sequence: TGTGCCAGCAGCTTCGACAGAACTAATGAAAAACTGTTTTTT.

About this clonotype itself: It differs at one base from a far larger clone, so likely a read error. This sequence joins TRBV6-4 and TRBJ2-5, with 7 bases identical to TRBD1. V shed 8 bases and J 1 base; nucleotides not matched to a gene: 7. From germline, CDR1 is MRHNA and CDR2 SNTAGT. The CDR3 contains 14 residues. Here the CDR3 reads CASEGGTFQETQYF. DNA of the CDR3: TGTGCCAGCGAAGGGGGCACCTTCCAAGAGACCCAGTACTTC.